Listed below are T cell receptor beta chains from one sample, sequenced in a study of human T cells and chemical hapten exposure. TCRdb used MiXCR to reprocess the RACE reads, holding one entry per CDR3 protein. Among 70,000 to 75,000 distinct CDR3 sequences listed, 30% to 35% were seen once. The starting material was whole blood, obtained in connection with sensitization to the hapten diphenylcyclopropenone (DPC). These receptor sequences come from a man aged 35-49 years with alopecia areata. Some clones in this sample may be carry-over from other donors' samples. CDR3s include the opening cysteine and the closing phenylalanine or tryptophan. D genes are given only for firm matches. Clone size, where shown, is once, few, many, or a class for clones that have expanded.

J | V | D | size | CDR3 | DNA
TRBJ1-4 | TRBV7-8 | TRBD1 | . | CASSSKENTGTGSEKLFF | TGTGCCAGCAGCTCGAAAGAAAATACCGGGACAGGGAGTGAAAAACTGTTTTTT
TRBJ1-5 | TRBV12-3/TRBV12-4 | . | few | CASSWLRDQPQHF | TGTGCCAGCAGCTGGTTGAGGGACCAGCCCCAGCATTTT
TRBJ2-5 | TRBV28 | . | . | CASCGGQETQYF | TGTGCCAGCTGTGGCGGCCAAGAGACCCAGTACTTC
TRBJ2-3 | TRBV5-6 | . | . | CASSLGQDTQYF | TGTGCCAGCAGCTTGGGGCAGGACACGCAGTATTTT
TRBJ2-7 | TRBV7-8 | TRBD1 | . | CASSTDSGTGAYEQYF | TGTGCCAGCAGCACCGACTCCGGGACAGGGGCCTACGAGCAGTACTTC
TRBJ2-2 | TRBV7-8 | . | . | CASSSTGNTGELFF | TGTGCCAGCAGCTCGACAGGGAACACCGGGGAGCTGTTTTTT
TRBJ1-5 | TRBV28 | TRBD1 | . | CATRQGGVAQPQHF | TGTGCCACCCGTCAGGGGGGGGTGGCTCAGCCCCAGCATTTT
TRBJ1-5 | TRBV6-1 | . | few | CASSDGPGAQPQHF | TGTGCCAGCAGTGACGGGCCAGGGGCTCAGCCCCAGCATTTT
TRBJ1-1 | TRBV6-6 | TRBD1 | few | CASSPRQGANTEAFF | TGTGCCAGCAGCCCCCGACAGGGGGCAAACACTGAAGCTTTCTTT
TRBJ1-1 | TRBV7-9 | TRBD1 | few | CASSLASGQGGTEAFF | TGTGCCAGCAGCTTAGCATCGGGACAGGGGGGTACTGAAGCTTTCTTT
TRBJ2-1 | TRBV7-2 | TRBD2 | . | CASSFGGRPNEQFF | TGTGCCAGCAGCTTCGGCGGGAGACCCAATGAGCAGTTCTTC
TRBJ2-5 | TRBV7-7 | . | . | CASSLGGEETQYF | TGTGCCAGCAGCTTAGGCGGGGAGGAGACCCAGTACTTC
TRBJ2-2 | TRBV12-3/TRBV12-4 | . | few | CASSWGTAGRVGELFF | TGTGCCAGCAGTTGGGGAACGGCAGGGAGAGTCGGGGAGCTGTTTTTT
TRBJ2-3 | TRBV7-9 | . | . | CASSFVIGERDTQYF | TGTGCCAGCAGCTTTGTCATAGGGGAGAGAGATACGCAGTATTTT
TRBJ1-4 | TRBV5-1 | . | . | CASSLAGSAQLFF | TGCGCCAGCAGCTTGGCTGGCAGCGCCCAACTGTTTTTT
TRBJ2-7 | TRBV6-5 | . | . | CASSDPQGRNEQYF | TGTGCCAGCAGTGACCCACAGGGGAGGAACGAGCAGTACTTC
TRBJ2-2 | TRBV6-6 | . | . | CASSYMANTGELFF | TGTGCCAGCAGTTACATGGCCAACACCGGGGAGCTGTTTTTT
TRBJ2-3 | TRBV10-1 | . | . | CASSENLPTQYF | TGCGCCAGCAGTGAGAATTTACCTACGCAGTATTTT
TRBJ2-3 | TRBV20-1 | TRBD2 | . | CSAPGLAGGADTQYF | TGCAGTGCTCCGGGACTAGCCGGGGGCGCAGATACGCAGTATTTT
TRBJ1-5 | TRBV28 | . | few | CASSWGNQPQHF | TGTGCCAGCAGTTGGGGCAATCAGCCCCAGCATTTT
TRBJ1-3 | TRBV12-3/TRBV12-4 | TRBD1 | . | CASSLRITGEISGNTIYF | TGTGCCAGCAGCCTTCGTATTACAGGGGAAATCTCTGGAAACACCATATATTTT
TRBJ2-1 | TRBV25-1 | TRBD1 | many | CASGPGQYYNEQFF | TGTGCCAGCGGGCCGGGACAGTACTACAATGAGCAGTTCTTC
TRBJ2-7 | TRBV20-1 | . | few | CSARDPRNYEQYF | TGCAGTGCTAGAGATCCTAGAAACTACGAGCAGTACTTC
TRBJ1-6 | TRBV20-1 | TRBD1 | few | CSALTTGAGASPLHF | TGCAGTGCTCTCACTACAGGGGCTGGAGCTTCACCCCTCCACTTT
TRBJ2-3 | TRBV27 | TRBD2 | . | CASSWAAGGSDTQYF | TGTGCCAGCAGTTGGGCAGCGGGAGGATCAGATACGCAGTATTTT
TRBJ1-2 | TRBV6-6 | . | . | CASSYFQGYGYTF | TGTGCCAGCAGTTACTTCCAGGGCTATGGCTACACCTTC
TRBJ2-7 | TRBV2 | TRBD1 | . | CASSAGGPSYEQYF | TGTGCCAGCAGTGCAGGGGGACCGAGCTACGAGCAGTACTTC
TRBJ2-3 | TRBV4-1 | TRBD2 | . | CASSQGTSGSAADTQYF | TGCGCCAGCAGCCAAGGAACTAGCGGGAGTGCGGCAGATACGCAGTATTTT
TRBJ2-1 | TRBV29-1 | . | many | CSVRPSSNEQFF | TGCAGCGTTAGACCTAGTAGCAATGAGCAGTTCTTC
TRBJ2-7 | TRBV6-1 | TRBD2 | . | CASSEGASGSLYEQYF | TGTGCCAGCAGTGAGGGGGCTAGCGGGAGTCTATACGAGCAGTACTTC
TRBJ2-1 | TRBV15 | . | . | CATSGERAHMGNEQFF | TGTGCCACCAGCGGCGAGAGGGCTCACATGGGTAATGAGCAGTTCTTC
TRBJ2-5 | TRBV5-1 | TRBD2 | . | CASTPWAGEETQYF | TGCGCCAGCACCCCATGGGCGGGAGAAGAGACCCAGTACTTC